The clone carrying this T cell receptor (beta chain) was counted only a few times. Its specificity is unknown. Germline-derived CDR1 and CDR2 are MNHEY and SMNVEV (reference sequence). CDR3 length: 16 amino acids. V lost 2 bases to trimming and J lost 2 bases, with 12 bases between them. The sample is drawn from a study of identical twins' blood T cells. Whole-study findings and limits: Abundant TCRbeta CDR3s overlapped more between twins than with unrelated donors. Shared CDR3 clonotype counts tracked mainly the product of cloneset sizes.

TCR cDNA libraries came from RNA via a modified published protocol. Original handling: Each donor had about 95,000 to nearly 550,000 clonotypes. MiXCR was run by TCRdb on the 5' RACE reads, yielding one entry per CDR3 protein. For this entry, the V and J calls and clone size follow TCRdb and not the study's own pipeline. The table lists 300,000 to 450,000 distinct CDR3 sequences, about 28% of them singletons. The TCR comes from a woman aged 18-55 years in good health. The material sequenced was PBMCs. This chain joins TRBV27 and TRBJ2-2, with D uncertain. The CDR3, as DNA: TGTGCCAGCAGTTTAATCCGCGGAATAAACACCGGGGAGCTGTTTTTT. It codes for CASSLIRGINTGELFF.